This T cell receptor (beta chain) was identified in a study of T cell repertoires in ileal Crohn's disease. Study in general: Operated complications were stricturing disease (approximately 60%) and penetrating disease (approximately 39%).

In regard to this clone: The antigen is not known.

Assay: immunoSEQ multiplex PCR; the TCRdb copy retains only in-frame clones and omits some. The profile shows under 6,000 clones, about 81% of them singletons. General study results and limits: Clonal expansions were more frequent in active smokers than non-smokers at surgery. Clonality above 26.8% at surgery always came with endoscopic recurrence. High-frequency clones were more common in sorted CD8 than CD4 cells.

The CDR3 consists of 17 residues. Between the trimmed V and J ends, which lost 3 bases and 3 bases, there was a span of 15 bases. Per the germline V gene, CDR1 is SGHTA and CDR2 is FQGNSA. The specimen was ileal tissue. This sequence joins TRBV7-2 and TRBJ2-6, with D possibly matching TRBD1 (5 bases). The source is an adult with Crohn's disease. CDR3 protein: CASSFLPQGFGANVLTF. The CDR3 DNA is TGTGCCAGCAGCTTTCTACCGCAGGGATTTGGGGCCAACGTCCTGACTTTC.